Listed below are T cell receptor beta chains from one sample, sequenced in a study of T cell responses to AZD1222 COVID-19 vaccine. The assay was immunoSEQ multiplex PCR, and TCRdb's table has in-frame clones only and misses some. The table has 150,000 to 200,000 clones, roughly 94% seen once; the top ten hold 5.1%. The specimen was peripheral blood, collected 28 days after the second AZD1222 dose. These TCRs come from an adult who received the AZD1222 COVID-19 vaccine. Both conserved end residues are part of each CDR3.

J gene | V gene | CDR3 length | CDR3 protein
TRBJ1-5 | TRBV29-1 | 13 | CSVGPGAGQPQHF
TRBJ2-2 | TRBV9 | 16 | CASSPQVGLYTGELFF
TRBJ2-1 | TRBV20-1 | 11 | CSAILLTEQFF
TRBJ2-1 | TRBV5-1 | 15 | CASSPGAGLLDEQFF
TRBJ2-2 | TRBV2 | 17 | CASSQNGQGAFSGELFF
TRBJ1-2 | TRBV27 | 19 | CASSPSLGRETEEDYGYTF
TRBJ2-1 | TRBV27 | 14 | CASTSSGLNNEQFF
TRBJ2-1 | TRBV5-4 | 15 | CASSLTGTGSSEQFF
TRBJ1-5 | TRBV6-2/TRBV6-3 | 15 | CASSSHRASDQPQHF
TRBJ1-1 | TRBV6-5 | 13 | CASSPGPNTEAFF
TRBJ2-2 | TRBV7-2 | 15 | CASSLDTGNTGELFF
TRBJ2-1 | TRBV10-2 | 13 | CASRDRAYNEQFF
TRBJ2-3 | TRBV9 | 12 | CASSVDLDTQYF
TRBJ2-7 | TRBV10-3 | 12 | CAISESSYEQYF
TRBJ2-1 | TRBV28 | 16 | CASGQQGLAYYNEQFF
TRBJ2-6 | TRBV30 | 16 | CAWIYPRGAGANVLTF
TRBJ1-2 | TRBV10-1 | 16 | CASSVPLRNANYGYTF
TRBJ1-3 | TRBV30 | 14 | CAWSGGPSGNTIYF
TRBJ2-1 | TRBV7-9 | 18 | CASSLAPGLAGPYNEQFF
TRBJ2-3 | TRBV9 | 16 | CASSAEGLADQDTQYF
TRBJ1-2 | TRBV28 | 13 | CAEGENLFMGYTF
TRBJ2-5 | TRBV6-5 | 14 | CASSQGGGSRTQYF
TRBJ2-1 | TRBV7-2 | 17 | CASSQPGLAGAGHEQFF
TRBJ1-1 | TRBV6-5 | 12 | CASRQGYTEAFF
TRBJ2-7 | TRBV21-1 | 16 | CASSKEPGTASYEQYF